The rows below give T cell receptor beta chains drawn from one sample of a study of blood T cell repertoires in COVID-19. Method: immunoSEQ multiplex PCR; TCRdb's copy keeps in-frame clones and lacks some. The sample records around 67,000 clones, around 88% being singletons. The specimen sequenced was peripheral blood. Source of these receptors: a man aged 45-65 years with active COVID-19. Each CDR3 is given with its conserved first and last residue. D genes are given only for firm matches.

J | V | D | CDR3 | DNA
TRBJ2-7 | TRBV27 | . | CASSLESGRYEQYF | TGTGCCAGCAGTTTAGAAAGCGGTCGCTACGAGCAGTACTTC
TRBJ2-3 | TRBV19 | TRBD2 | CASSIRTSGRNTDTQYF | TGTGCCAGTAGTATTAGGACTAGCGGGAGGAACACAGATACGCAGTATTTT
TRBJ1-3 | TRBV5-1 | . | CASSPLPTSGNTIYF | TGCGCCAGCAGCCCGCTCCCTACCTCTGGAAACACCATATATTTT
TRBJ2-3 | TRBV25-1 | . | CASSGNSHTQYF | TGTGCCAGCAGTGGTAACAGTCATACGCAGTATTTT
TRBJ2-7 | TRBV12-3/TRBV12-4 | TRBD1 | CASTRTGGDEQYF | TGTGCCAGCACCCGGACAGGGGGGGACGAGCAGTACTTC
TRBJ2-4 | TRBV19 | . | CASNPLWEANSAKNIQYF | TGTGCCAGTAACCCGTTGTGGGAGGCGAATTCAGCCAAAAACATTCAGTACTTC
TRBJ2-6 | TRBV28 | . | CASSSGGSGANVLTF | TGTGCCAGCAGCTCCGGGGGCTCTGGGGCCAACGTCCTGACTTTC
TRBJ1-2 | TRBV18 | . | CATSPGFDYGYTF | TGTGCCACCTCCCCGGGGTTCGACTATGGCTACACCTTC
TRBJ2-7 | TRBV10-1 | TRBD1 | CASSDGTAPDEQYF | TGCGCCAGCAGTGACGGGACAGCGCCCGACGAGCAGTACTTC
TRBJ2-7 | TRBV6-2/TRBV6-3 | TRBD1 | CASSYPTPGQATYEQYF | TGTGCCAGCAGTTACCCCACGCCGGGACAGGCGACCTACGAGCAGTACTTC